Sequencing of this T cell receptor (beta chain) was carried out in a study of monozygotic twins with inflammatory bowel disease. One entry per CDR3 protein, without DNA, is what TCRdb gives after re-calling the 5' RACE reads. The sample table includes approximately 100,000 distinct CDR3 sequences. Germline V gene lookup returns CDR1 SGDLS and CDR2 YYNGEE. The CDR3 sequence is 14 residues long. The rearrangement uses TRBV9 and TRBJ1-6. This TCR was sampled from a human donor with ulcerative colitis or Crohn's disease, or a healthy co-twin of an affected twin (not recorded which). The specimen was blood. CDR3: CASSIFTNNSPLHF.